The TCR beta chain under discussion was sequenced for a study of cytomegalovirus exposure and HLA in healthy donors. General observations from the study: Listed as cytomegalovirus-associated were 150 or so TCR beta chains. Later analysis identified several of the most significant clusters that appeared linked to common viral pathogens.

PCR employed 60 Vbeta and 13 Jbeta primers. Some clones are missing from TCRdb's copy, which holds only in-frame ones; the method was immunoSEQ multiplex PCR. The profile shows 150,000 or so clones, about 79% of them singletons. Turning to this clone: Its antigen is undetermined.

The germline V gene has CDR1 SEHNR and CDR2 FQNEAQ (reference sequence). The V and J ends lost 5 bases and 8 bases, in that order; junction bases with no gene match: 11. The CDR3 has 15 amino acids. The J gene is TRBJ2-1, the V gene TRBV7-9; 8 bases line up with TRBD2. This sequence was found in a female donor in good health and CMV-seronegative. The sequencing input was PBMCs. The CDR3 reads CASSPTSGTRDEQFF. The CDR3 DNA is TGTGCCAGCAGCCCCACTAGCGGAACGCGGGATGAGCAGTTCTTC.